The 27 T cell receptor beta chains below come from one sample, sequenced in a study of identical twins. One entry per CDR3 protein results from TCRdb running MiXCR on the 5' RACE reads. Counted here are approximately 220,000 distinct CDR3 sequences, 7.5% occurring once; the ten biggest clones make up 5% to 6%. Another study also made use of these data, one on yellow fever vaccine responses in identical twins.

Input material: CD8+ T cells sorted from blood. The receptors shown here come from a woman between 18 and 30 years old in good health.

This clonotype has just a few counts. In DNA form, the CDR3 reads TGTGCCAGCAGTTTATTTGGACTAGCGGAGGACACCGGGGAGCTGTTTTTT. Its protein is CASSLFGLAEDTGELFF. The gene calls are TRBV28 and TRBJ2-2, with 10 positions matching TRBD2. The trim removed 1 base at V and 3 bases at J, leaving 5 bases unmatched. Looked up from germline, CDR1 is MDHEN and CDR2 is SYDVKM. The CDR3 spans 17 residues.

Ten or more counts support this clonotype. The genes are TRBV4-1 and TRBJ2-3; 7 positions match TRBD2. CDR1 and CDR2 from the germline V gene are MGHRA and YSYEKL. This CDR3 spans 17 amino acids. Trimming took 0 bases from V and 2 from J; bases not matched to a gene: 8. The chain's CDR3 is CASSQEAGAKPTDTQYF. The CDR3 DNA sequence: TGCGCCAGCAGCCAAGAGGCGGGAGCAAAGCCCACAGATACGCAGTATTTT.

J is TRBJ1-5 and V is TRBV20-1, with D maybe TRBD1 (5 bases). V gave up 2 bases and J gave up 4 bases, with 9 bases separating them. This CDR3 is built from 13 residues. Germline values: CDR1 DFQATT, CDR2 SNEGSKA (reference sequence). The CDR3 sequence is CSARRPGNQPQHF. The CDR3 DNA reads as TGCAGTGCTAGAAGGCCAGGGAATCAGCCCCAGCATTTT.

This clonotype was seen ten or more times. CDR3 DNA sequence: TGCGCCAGCAGCCAAGATGAGGGGGACAGGGATTTTTCCCAGTTCTTC. Its protein product is CASSQDEGDRDFSQFF. The J gene is TRBJ2-1, the V gene TRBV4-1; 9 bases line up with TRBD1. V was clipped by 0 bases and J by 13 bases; unmatched bases: 13. The CDR3 covers 16 residues. Germline assignment: CDR1 MGHRA and CDR2 YSYEKL.

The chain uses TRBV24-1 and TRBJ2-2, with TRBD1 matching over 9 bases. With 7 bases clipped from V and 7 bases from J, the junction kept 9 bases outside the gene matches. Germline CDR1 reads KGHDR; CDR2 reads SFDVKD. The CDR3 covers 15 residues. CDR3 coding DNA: TGTGCCACCAGCGACCGGGACAGGGAGATCGGGGAGCTGTTTTTT. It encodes CATSDRDREIGELFF.

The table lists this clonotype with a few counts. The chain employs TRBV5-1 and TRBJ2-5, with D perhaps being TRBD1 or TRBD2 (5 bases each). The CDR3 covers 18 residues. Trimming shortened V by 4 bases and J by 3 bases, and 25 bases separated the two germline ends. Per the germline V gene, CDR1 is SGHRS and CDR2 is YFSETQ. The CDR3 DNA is TGCGCCAGCAGCAGAGCCCCCGGGGACCGTTATAAAAAAGAGACCCAGTACTTC. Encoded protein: CASSRAPGDRYKKETQYF.

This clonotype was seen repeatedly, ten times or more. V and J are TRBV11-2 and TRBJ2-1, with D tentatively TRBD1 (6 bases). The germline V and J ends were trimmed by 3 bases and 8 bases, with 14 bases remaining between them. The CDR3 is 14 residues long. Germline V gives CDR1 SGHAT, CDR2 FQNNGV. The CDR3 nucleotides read TGTGCCAGCAGCTTGGTACAAAACAGGGATGAGCAGTTCTTC. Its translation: CASSLVQNRDEQFF.

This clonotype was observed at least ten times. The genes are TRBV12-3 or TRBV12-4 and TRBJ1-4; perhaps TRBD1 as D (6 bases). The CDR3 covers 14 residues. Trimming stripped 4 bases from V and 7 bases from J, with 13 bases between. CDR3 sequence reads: CASSSRGFREKLFF. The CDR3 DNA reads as TGTGCCAGCAGTTCGAGGGGGTTTCGTGAAAAACTGTTTTTT.

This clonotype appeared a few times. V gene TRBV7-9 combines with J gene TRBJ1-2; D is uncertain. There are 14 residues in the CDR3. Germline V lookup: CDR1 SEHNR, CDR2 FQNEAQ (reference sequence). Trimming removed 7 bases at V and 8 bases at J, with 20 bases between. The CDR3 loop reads CASTQDTDRSGYTF. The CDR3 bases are TGTGCCAGCACCCAGGATACGGATCGGTCCGGCTACACCTTC.

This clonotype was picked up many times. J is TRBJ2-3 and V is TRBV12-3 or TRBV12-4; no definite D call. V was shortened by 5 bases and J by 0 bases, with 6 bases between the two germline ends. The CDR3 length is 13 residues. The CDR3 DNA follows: TGTGCCAGCAGTATTTCTAGCACAGATACGCAGTATTTT. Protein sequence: CASSISSTDTQYF.

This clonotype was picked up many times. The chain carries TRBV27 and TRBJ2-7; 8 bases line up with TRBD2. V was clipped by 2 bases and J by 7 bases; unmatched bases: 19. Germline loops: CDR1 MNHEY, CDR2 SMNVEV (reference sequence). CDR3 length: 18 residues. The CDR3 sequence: CASSLGAGTSKPAEEQYV. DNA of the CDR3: TGTGCCAGCAGTTTAGGCGCCGGGACTAGTAAACCAGCGGAGGAGCAGTACGTC.

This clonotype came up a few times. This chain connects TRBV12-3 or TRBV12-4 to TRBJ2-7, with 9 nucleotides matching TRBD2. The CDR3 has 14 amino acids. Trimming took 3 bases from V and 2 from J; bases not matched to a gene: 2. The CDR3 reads CASSFAGGPYEQYF. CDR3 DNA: TGTGCCAGCAGTTTTGCGGGAGGGCCCTACGAGCAGTACTTC.

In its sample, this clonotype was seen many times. CDR3 residues: CSLPDRGGYTF. In DNA, the CDR3 is TGCAGCCTTCCGGACAGGGGAGGCTACACCTTC. This chain links TRBV29-1 with TRBJ1-2; the match to TRBD1 covers 9 bases. The germline CDR1 and CDR2 sequences are SQVTM and ANQGSEA. Losses at the gene ends were 8 bases for V and 8 bases for J; bases not matched to a gene: 6. This CDR3 region has 11 residues.

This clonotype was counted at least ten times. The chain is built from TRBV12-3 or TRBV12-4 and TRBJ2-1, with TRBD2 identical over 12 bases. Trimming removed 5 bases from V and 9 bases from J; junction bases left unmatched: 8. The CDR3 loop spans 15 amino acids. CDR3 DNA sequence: TGTGCCAGCAGTCCCTGGACTAGCGGGGCCGGTGAGCAGTTCTTC. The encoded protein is CASSPWTSGAGEQFF.

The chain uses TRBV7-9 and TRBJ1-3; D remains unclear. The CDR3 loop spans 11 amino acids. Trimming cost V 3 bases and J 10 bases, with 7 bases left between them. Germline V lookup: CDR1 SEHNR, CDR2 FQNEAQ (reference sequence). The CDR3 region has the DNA TGTGCCAGCAGCTTTACGGAGACCATATATTTT. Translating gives CASSFTETIYF.

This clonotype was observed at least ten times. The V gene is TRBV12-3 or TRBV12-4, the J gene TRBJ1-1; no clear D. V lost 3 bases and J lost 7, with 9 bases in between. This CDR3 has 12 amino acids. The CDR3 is CASSFPGIEAFF. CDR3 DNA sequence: TGTGCCAGCAGTTTCCCCGGGATTGAAGCTTTCTTT.

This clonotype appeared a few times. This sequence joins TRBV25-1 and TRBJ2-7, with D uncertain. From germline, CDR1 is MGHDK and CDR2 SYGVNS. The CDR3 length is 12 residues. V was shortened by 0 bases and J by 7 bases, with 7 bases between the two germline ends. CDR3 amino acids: CASSEYGVEQYF. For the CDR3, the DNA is TGTGCCAGCAGTGAATATGGGGTAGAGCAGTACTTC.

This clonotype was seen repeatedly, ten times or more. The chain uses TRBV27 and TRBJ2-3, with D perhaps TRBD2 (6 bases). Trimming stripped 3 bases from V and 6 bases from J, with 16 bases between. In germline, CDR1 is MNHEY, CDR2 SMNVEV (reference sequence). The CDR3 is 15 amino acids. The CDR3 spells CASSFGVSGGDTQYF. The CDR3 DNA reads TGTGCCAGCAGTTTCGGGGTCTCCGGAGGGGATACGCAGTATTTT.

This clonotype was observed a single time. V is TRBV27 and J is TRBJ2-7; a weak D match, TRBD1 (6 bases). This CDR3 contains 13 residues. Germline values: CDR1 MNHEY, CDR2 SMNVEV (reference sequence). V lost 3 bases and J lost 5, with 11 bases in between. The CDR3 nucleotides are TGTGCCAGCAGTTTCCTTCACAGGGACGAGCAGTACTTC. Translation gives CASSFLHRDEQYF.

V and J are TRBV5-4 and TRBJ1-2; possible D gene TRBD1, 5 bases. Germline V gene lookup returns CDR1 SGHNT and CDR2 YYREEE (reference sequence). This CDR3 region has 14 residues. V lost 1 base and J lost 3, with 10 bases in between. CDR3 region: CASSLRQGDYGYTF. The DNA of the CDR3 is TGTGCCAGCAGCTTGAGGCAGGGTGACTATGGCTACACCTTC.

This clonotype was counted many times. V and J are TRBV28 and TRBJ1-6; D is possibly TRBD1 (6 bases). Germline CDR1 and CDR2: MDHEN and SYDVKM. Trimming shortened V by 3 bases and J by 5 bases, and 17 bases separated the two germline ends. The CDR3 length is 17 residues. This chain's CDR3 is CASSFLDSYSHNSPLHF. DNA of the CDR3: TGTGCCAGCAGTTTCTTGGACAGCTATAGCCATAATTCACCCCTCCACTTT.

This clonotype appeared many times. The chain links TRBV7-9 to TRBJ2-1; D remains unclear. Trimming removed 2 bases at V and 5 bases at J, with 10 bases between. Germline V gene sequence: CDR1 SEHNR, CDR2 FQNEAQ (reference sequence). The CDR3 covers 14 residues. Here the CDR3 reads CASSLSGQHNEQFF. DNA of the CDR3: TGTGCCAGCAGCTTAAGTGGGCAGCACAATGAGCAGTTCTTC.

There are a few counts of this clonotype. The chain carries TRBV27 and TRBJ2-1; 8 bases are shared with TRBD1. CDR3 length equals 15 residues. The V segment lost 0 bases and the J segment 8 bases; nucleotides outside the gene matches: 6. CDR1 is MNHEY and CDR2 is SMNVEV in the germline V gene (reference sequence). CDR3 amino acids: CASSLSGTGGYEQFF. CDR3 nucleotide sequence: TGTGCCAGCAGTTTATCAGGGACAGGTGGCTATGAGCAGTTCTTC.

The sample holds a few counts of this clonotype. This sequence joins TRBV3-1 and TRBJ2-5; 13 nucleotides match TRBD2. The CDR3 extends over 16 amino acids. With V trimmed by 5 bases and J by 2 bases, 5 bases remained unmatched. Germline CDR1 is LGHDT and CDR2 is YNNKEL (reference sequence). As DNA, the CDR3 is TGTGCCAGCAGCTCGGGACTAGCGGGGCAGCAAGAGACCCAGTACTTC. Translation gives CASSSGLAGQQETQYF.

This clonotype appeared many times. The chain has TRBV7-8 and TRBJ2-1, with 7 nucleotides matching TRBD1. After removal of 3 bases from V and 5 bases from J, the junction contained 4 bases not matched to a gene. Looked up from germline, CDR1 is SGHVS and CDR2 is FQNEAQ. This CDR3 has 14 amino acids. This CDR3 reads CASSFGDSDNEQFF. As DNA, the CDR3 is TGTGCCAGCAGCTTTGGGGACAGCGACAATGAGCAGTTCTTC.

The CDR3 nucleotides read TGTGCCAGCAGCTTAGATTCGGGATCATATAGCAATCAGCCCCAGCATTTT. Encoded protein: CASSLDSGSYSNQPQHF. The chain is built from TRBV7-6 and TRBJ1-5, with no clear D. V dropped 1 base and J dropped 0 bases, with 13 bases sitting between them. Germline V gene data show CDR1 as SGHVS and CDR2 as FNYEAQ. The CDR3 consists of 17 residues.

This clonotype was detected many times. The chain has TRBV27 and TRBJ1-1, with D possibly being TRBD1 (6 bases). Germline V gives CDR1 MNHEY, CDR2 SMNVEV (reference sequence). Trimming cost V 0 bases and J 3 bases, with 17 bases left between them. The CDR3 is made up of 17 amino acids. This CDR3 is CASSLSKQGWRDTEAFF. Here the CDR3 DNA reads TGTGCCAGCAGTTTATCGAAGCAGGGGTGGAGGGACACTGAAGCTTTCTTT.